The entry that follows covers one TCR beta chain sequence. The antigen is unknown. Newly diagnosed patients aged 18 to 65 had hyperthyroidism of under 2 months' duration. The data belong to a study of T cells in Graves' hyperthyroidism and ophthalmopathy. Overall study: At the time of initial diagnosis and before any treatment, peripheral blood was collected. Study-level findings and limits: Blood also carried most thyroid clonotypes expanded above 0.001. Progression to ophthalmopathy was predicted a median of roughly 6.8 months early.

The CDR3 spans 11 residues. Looked up from germline, CDR1 is MNHNS and CDR2 is SASEGT. Trimming took off 8 bases at V and 5 bases at J, with 6 bases between the two ends. Amplified regions were TCR beta CDR3 sequences from RNA transcripts. HTBI primers were used for first-round RT-PCR of the TCR CDR3. MiXCR was run by TCRdb on the multiplex PCR reads, yielding one entry per CDR3 protein. The repertoire holds about 480,000 distinct CDR3 sequences, over 13% seen once, with less than 20% in the top ten. The sequenced material came from blood. The source of this sequence is a young woman with Graves' hyperthyroidism. This sequence joins TRBV6-1 and TRBJ2-2; D ambiguous. DNA for the CDR3: TGTGCCAGCCATTGGACCGGGGAGCTGTTTTTT. As protein: CASHWTGELFF.